The rows below give T cell receptor beta chains drawn from one sample of a study of control samples from healthy donors and cancer patients. Only in-frame clones appear in the TCRdb table, and some are missing; sequencing was by immunoSEQ multiplex PCR. This table has some 90,000 clones, around 87% appearing once. Sequencing input: blood. The receptors come from a woman aged 45 to 65 in good health. Each CDR3 is given with its conserved first and last residue.

j_gene: TRBJ1-6
v_gene: TRBV6-1
CDR3aa: CASSVAAGQVNSPLHF

j_gene: TRBJ1-1
v_gene: TRBV20-1
CDR3aa: CSAEVGAWAFF

j_gene: TRBJ2-7
v_gene: TRBV21-1
CDR3aa: CASSKPSLGRQGSYEQYF

j_gene: TRBJ2-7
v_gene: TRBV24-1
CDR3aa: CATSSTGAEQYF

j_gene: TRBJ2-7
v_gene: TRBV19
CDR3aa: CASDGGGLGREQYF

j_gene: TRBJ2-1
v_gene: TRBV28
CDR3aa: CASSRGGAGRLNEQFF

j_gene: TRBJ2-5
v_gene: TRBV10-3
CDR3aa: CAISDGQAETQYF

j_gene: TRBJ1-3
v_gene: TRBV7-9
CDR3aa: CASSLRDASSGNTIYF

j_gene: TRBJ1-1
v_gene: TRBV14
CDR3aa: CASSPFLLNTEAFF

j_gene: TRBJ2-7
v_gene: TRBV28
CDR3aa: CASSRNWGRAKNEQYF

j_gene: TRBJ1-1
v_gene: TRBV11-2
CDR3aa: CASSLGTVRYTEAFF

j_gene: TRBJ2-7
v_gene: TRBV9
CDR3aa: CAWVTEQYF

j_gene: TRBJ1-6
v_gene: TRBV6-5
CDR3aa: CASSYRRESPLHF

j_gene: TRBJ2-1
v_gene: TRBV7-7
CDR3aa: CASSLTSGAYNEQFF

j_gene: TRBJ2-7
v_gene: TRBV29-1
CDR3aa: CSVESEASYEQYF

j_gene: TRBJ2-4
v_gene: TRBV9
CDR3aa: CASSVNLAKNIQYF

j_gene: TRBJ1-1
v_gene: TRBV28
CDR3aa: CATRTNTEAFF